The 30 T cell receptor beta chains in this list originate from one sample, sequenced in a study of beta chain features in type 1 diabetes. No antigen is known for these receptors. The whole isolated RNA underwent reverse transcription, so sequencing captured expressed TCRB transcripts. Some clones are missing from TCRdb's copy, which holds only in-frame ones; the method was immunoSEQ multiplex PCR. The profile shows almost 350,000 clones, approximately 10% of them singletons. Study conclusions and caveats: All four CD4+ subsets of Type 1 diabetes patients contained TCRB CDR3s that were moderately but significantly shorter.

The specimen was central memory CD4+ T cells from blood. The source is a man younger than 45 with type 1 diabetes.

The chain links TRBV5-6 to TRBJ1-2, with no clear D. The CDR3 length is 13 residues. V lost 0 bases and J 4 bases, leaving 7 bases between the germline ends. Germline V gives CDR1 SGHDT, CDR2 YYEEEE. The CDR3 is CASSLGGLYGYTF. For the CDR3, the DNA is TGTGCCAGCAGCTTGGGAGGCCTCTATGGCTACACCTTC.

The CDR3 sequence is CASSRQGGYGYTF. Here the CDR3 DNA reads TGTGCCAGCTCACGGCAGGGAGGCTATGGCTACACCTTC. The chain is built from TRBV18 and TRBJ1-2; possible D gene TRBD1, 5 bases. The CDR3 is made up of 13 amino acids. V lost 4 bases to trimming and J lost 4 bases, with 10 bases between them. The germline V gene has CDR1 KGHSH and CDR2 LQKENI. Full variable domain (missing parts from reference TRBV18 and TRBJ1-2): NAGVMQNPRHLVRRRGQEARLRCSPMKGHSHVYWYRQLPEEGLKFMVYLQKENIIDESGMPKERFSAEFPKEGPSILRIQQVVRGDSAAYFCASSRQGGYGYTFGSGTRLTVV.

There are a few counts of this clone. The V call is TRBV11-2, the J call TRBJ1-2; D is undetermined. CDR1 is SGHAT and CDR2 is FQNNGV in the germline V gene. The CDR3 loop spans 14 amino acids. The germline V and J ends were trimmed by 3 bases and 1 base, with 9 bases remaining between them. The CDR3 coding sequence is TGTGCCAGCAGCTTGGACGGCCTTAACTATGGCTACACCTTC. Its protein product is CASSLDGLNYGYTF.

J is TRBJ2-3 and V is TRBV2; 12 positions agree with TRBD2. The CDR3 contains 16 residues. V dropped 5 bases and J dropped 4; count of bases not matched to a gene: 7. The germline gives CDR1 SNHLY, CDR2 FYNNEI. Here the CDR3 reads CASSPLLAGGSDTQYF. DNA for the CDR3: TGTGCCAGCAGTCCCCTACTAGCGGGGGGATCAGATACGCAGTATTTT.

This clone has a handful of counts. The sample has other DNA sequences that encode this CDR3 too. The CDR3 reads CASSLARNYGYTF. The CDR3 DNA sequence: TGTGCCAGCAGCTTGGCCCGGAACTATGGCTACACCTTC. This chain joins TRBV5-6 and TRBJ1-2; D remains ambiguous. The CDR3 has 13 residues. V was shortened by 0 bases and J by 2 bases, with 5 bases between the two germline ends. Germline loops: CDR1 SGHDT, CDR2 YYEEEE.

This clone was recorded a few times. This sequence joins TRBV14 and TRBJ2-1; no definite D call. The CDR3 extends over 13 amino acids. CDR1 is SGHDN, CDR2 FVKESK, per germline. Between the trimmed V and J ends, which lost 1 base and 4 bases, there was a span of 5 bases. The CDR3 sequence: CASSQARYNEQFF. The DNA for the CDR3 is TGTGCCAGCAGCCAAGCCAGATACAATGAGCAGTTCTTC.

This chain uses TRBV9 with TRBJ2-4, with a tentative D call TRBD1 (6 bases). The V end was cut by 0 bases, the J end by 15 bases, with 16 bases between. This CDR3 region has 13 residues. Germline CDR1 and CDR2: SGDLS and YYNGEE. The CDR3 spells CASSVDQTGIPYF. The DNA for the CDR3 is TGTGCCAGCAGCGTAGACCAAACAGGGATCCCGTACTTC.

This clone showed up just a few times. The chain combines TRBV28 with TRBJ2-7; either TRBD1 or TRBD2 may supply D (5 bases each). This CDR3 is 15 amino acids long. The germline CDR1 and CDR2 sequences are MDHEN and SYDVKM. With 8 bases removed from V and 6 bases from J, the gap between germline ends came to 23 bases. CDR3: CASGGGAAVLIEQYF. The CDR3 DNA reads as TGTGCCAGCGGAGGTGGGGCAGCCGTACTTATCGAGCAGTACTTC.

This clone appeared a few times. The V and J genes are TRBV5-1 and TRBJ2-5; D uncertain. In germline, CDR1 is SGHRS, CDR2 YFSETQ. There are 16 residues in the CDR3. Trimming stripped 0 bases from V and 2 bases from J, with 14 bases between. CDR3 sequence reads: CASSLGIGGVQETQYF. CDR3 sequence (DNA): TGCGCCAGCAGCTTGGGAATCGGCGGAGTACAAGAGACCCAGTACTTC.

The V gene is TRBV2, the J gene TRBJ2-7; 7 positions match TRBD1. This CDR3 spans 13 amino acids. Unmatched junction bases numbered 8, after V lost 10 bases and J lost 2 bases. Per the germline V gene, CDR1 is SNHLY and CDR2 is FYNNEI. CDR3 in amino acids: CATLRDSTYEQYF. In nucleotides, the CDR3 is TGTGCCACCCTCCGGGACAGCACCTACGAGCAGTACTTC.

This clone has only a few counts. CDR3 amino acids: CARQGSAGELFF. CDR3 nucleotides: TGTGCCCGCCAGGGGTCGGCCGGGGAGCTGTTTTTT. The chain joins TRBV30 to TRBJ2-2, with a tentative D call TRBD1 (6 bases). The CDR3 is 12 amino acids. Germline V gene sequence: CDR1 GTSNPN, CDR2 SVGIG (reference sequence). Trimming took off 8 bases at V and 6 bases at J, with 13 bases between the two ends.

The sample holds a few counts of this clone. This chain uses TRBV11-2 with TRBJ1-1; D is ambiguous. Germline CDR1 is SGHAT and CDR2 is FQNNGV. The CDR3 totals 13 residues. Trimming shortened V by 4 bases and J by 1 base, and 7 bases separated the two germline ends. This chain's CDR3 is CASSSDENTEAFF. As DNA, the CDR3 is TGTGCCAGCAGCTCGGACGAGAACACTGAAGCTTTCTTT.

This clone appeared many times. J is TRBJ1-1 and V is TRBV7-9; 7 bases fit TRBD1. Germline V lookup: CDR1 SEHNR, CDR2 FQNEAQ (reference sequence). V shed 5 bases and J 7 bases; nucleotides not matched to a gene: 7. The CDR3 consists of 13 residues. The CDR3 protein is CASSPGRDSEAFF. The CDR3 bases are TGTGCCAGCAGCCCAGGGCGGGACAGTGAAGCTTTCTTT.

This clone was seen a few times. V gene TRBV5-6 combines with J gene TRBJ2-5; 9 nucleotides line up with TRBD1. Germline V lookup: CDR1 SGHDT, CDR2 YYEEEE. CDR3 length: 16 amino acids. The V segment lost 2 bases and the J segment 0 bases; nucleotides outside the gene matches: 5. The CDR3 loop is CASSFTGTGYQETQYF. For the CDR3, the DNA is TGTGCCAGCAGCTTTACCGGGACAGGGTACCAAGAGACCCAGTACTTC. Full variable domain (remainder filled in from reference TRBV5-6 and TRBJ2-5): DAGVTQSPTHLIKTRGQQVTLRCSPKSGHDTVSWYQQALGQGPQFIFQYYEEEERQRGNFPDRFSGHQFPNYSSELNVNALLLGDSALYLCASSFTGTGYQETQYFGPGTRLLVL.

CDR3 residues: CASSPAGSGAYGYTF. CDR3 in DNA: TGTGCCAGCTCACCCGCAGGTAGTGGGGCATATGGCTACACCTTC. The chain combines TRBV18 with TRBJ1-2; TRBD1 might be the D (5 bases). V dropped 3 bases and J dropped 5 bases, with 16 bases sitting between them. The CDR3 spans 15 residues. CDR1 is KGHSH and CDR2 is LQKENI in the germline V gene.

This clone was counted only a few times. V gene TRBV10-3 combines with J gene TRBJ2-5; no reliable D call. The DNA end is more similar to TRBJ2-7, so the J call may be wrong. The CDR3 covers 15 residues. The germline V gene encodes CDR1 ENHRY and CDR2 SYGVKD. CDR3 loop: CAISESIRYSYEQYF. CDR3 nucleotides: TGTGCCATCAGTGAGTCGATACGGTACTCCTACGAGCAGTACTTC.

This chain uses TRBV29-1 with TRBJ2-5; 7 nucleotides match TRBD1. The J call may be incorrect, as the DNA end agrees better with TRBJ2-7. CDR1 is SQVTM, CDR2 ANQGSEA, per germline. The CDR3 loop spans 12 amino acids. In nucleotides, the CDR3 is TGCAGCGTTCGGGACAGCTCCTACGAGCAGTACTTC. Translating it yields CSVRDSSYEQYF.

This clone was recorded a few times. The chain couples TRBV19 to TRBJ1-5, with 11 nucleotides matching TRBD1. The V gene's germline CDR1 is LNHDA and CDR2 SQIVND (reference sequence). The CDR3 loop spans 15 amino acids. Unmatched junction bases numbered 9, after V lost 7 bases and J lost 7 bases. CDR3 in amino acids: CASTRSGTGGQPQHF. CDR3 coding DNA: TGTGCCAGTACTAGGTCCGGGACAGGGGGACAGCCCCAGCATTTT. The whole variable domain, filled in from reference TRBV19 and TRBJ1-5, reads DGGITQSPKYLFRKEGQNVTLSCEQNLNHDAMYWYRQDPGQGLRLIYYSQIVNDFQKGDIAEGYSVSREKKESFPLTVTSAQKNPTAFYLCASTRSGTGGQPQHFGDGTRLSIL.

The chain is built from TRBV7-2 and TRBJ2-5; 9 nucleotides align to TRBD2. The CDR3 spans 15 residues. V shed 5 bases and J 4 bases; nucleotides not matched to a gene: 8. Germline V gene sequence: CDR1 SGHTA, CDR2 FQGNSA. For the CDR3, the DNA is TGTGCCAGCAGCCCCTCTAGCGGGGCGGCAGAGACCCAGTACTTC. Translating it yields CASSPSSGAAETQYF.

This clone appeared a few times. The rearrangement joins TRBV2 to TRBJ1-2, with 9 bases identical to TRBD1. The CDR3 totals 15 residues. The V segment lost 6 bases and the J segment 4 bases; nucleotides outside the gene matches: 9. Germline V gene sequence: CDR1 SNHLY, CDR2 FYNNEI. The CDR3 bases are TGTGCCAGCAGGCCGGGACAGGGTTTTGGCTATGGCTACACCTTC. Encoded protein: CASRPGQGFGYGYTF.

This clone turned up a few times. A much larger clone differs by one base, so this may be a read error. This chain joins TRBV5-4 and TRBJ1-2, with D unresolved. Germline V gene data show CDR1 as SGHNT and CDR2 as YYREEE (reference sequence). The CDR3 extends over 12 amino acids. The V and J ends lost 2 bases and 4 bases respectively, with 6 bases between them. CDR3 loop: CASSFDGYGYTF. DNA for the CDR3: TGTGCCAGCAGCTTTGACGGCTATGGCTACACCTTC.

V and J are TRBV5-1 and TRBJ1-2; tentative D call: TRBD1 (5 bases). CDR3 length equals 14 residues. From germline, CDR1 is SGHRS and CDR2 YFSETQ. The germline V and J ends were trimmed by 6 bases and 8 bases, with 20 bases remaining between them. As DNA, the CDR3 is TGCGCCAGCAACATTAACGGGGGGAGATACGGCTACACCTTC. Protein sequence: CASNINGGRYGYTF. The complete variable domain, with remaining parts taken from reference TRBV5-1 and TRBJ1-2, reads KAGVTQTPRYLIKTRGQQVTLSCSPISGHRSVSWYQQTPGQGLQFLFEYFSETQRNKGNFPGRFSGRQFSNSRSEMNVSTLELGDSALYLCASNINGGRYGYTFGSGTRLTVV.

The rearrangement joins TRBV29-1 to TRBJ1-1, with 8 nucleotides matching TRBD1. Germline lookup yields CDR1 SQVTM and CDR2 ANQGSEA. With 6 bases clipped from V and 6 bases from J, the junction kept 9 bases outside the gene matches. The CDR3 is 13 amino acids. CDR3 sequence: CSVNRGVGAEAFF. CDR3 DNA sequence: TGCAGCGTCAACAGGGGGGTAGGCGCTGAAGCTTTCTTT.

In this sample, this clone turned up a few times. This rearrangement joins TRBV29-1 to TRBJ1-5; the D is unclear. This CDR3 comprises 13 residues. Germline CDR1 reads SQVTM; CDR2 reads ANQGSEA. V lost 5 bases to trimming and J lost 1 base, with 9 bases between them. DNA of the CDR3: TGCAGCGTTTATATAGGGAGCAATCAGCCCCAGCATTTT. Residues: CSVYIGSNQPQHF.

This clone has only one observation. One end of the junction does not line up with germline, which may come from a read error. The gene calls are TRBV18 and TRBJ2-1, with D maybe TRBD1 (5 bases). The CDR3 has 16 amino acids. Germline V lookup: CDR1 KGHSH, CDR2 LQKENI. CDR3 amino acids: CASSPLADSTYNEQFF. The CDR3 region has the DNA TGCGCCAGCTCACCATTAGCAGACAGTACCTACAATGAGCAGTTCTTC.

Only a few counts were recorded for this clone. The rearrangement links TRBV9 to TRBJ1-5, with 8 bases matching TRBD1. The CDR3 has 18 amino acids. The V segment lost 0 bases and the J segment 1 base; nucleotides outside the gene matches: 9. Germline loops: CDR1 SGDLS, CDR2 YYNGEE. The CDR3 bases are TGTGCCAGCAGCGTAGTATGGGGGACAGGAGACAGCAATCAGCCCCAGCATTTT. This encodes CASSVVWGTGDSNQPQHF.

This clone was counted a few times. V is TRBV2 and J is TRBJ2-1; TRBD1 matches at 7 bases. The CDR3 extends over 13 amino acids. The V and J ends lost 4 bases and 3 bases, in that order; junction bases with no gene match: 0. The germline gives CDR1 SNHLY, CDR2 FYNNEI. The DNA of the CDR3 is TGTGCCAGCAGTGGGGACAGCTACAATGAGCAGTTCTTC. It is translated as CASSGDSYNEQFF.

This chain links TRBV7-8 with TRBJ2-5; D unresolved. The CDR3 runs to 12 residues. In germline, CDR1 is SGHVS, CDR2 FQNEAQ. The V end was cut by 1 base, the J end by 5 bases, with 5 bases between. The CDR3 coding sequence is TGTGCCAGCAGCTTAGAATTCGAGACCCAGTACTTC. It codes for CASSLEFETQYF.

This sequence joins TRBV10-2 and TRBJ2-2, with 9 bases aligning to TRBD1. The CDR3 is 14 residues long. The V and J ends lost 7 bases and 1 base, in that order; junction bases with no gene match: 1. CDR1 is WSHSY and CDR2 is SAAADI in the germline V gene. The CDR3 loop reads CASKGQGNTGELFF. The CDR3 nucleotides read TGCGCCAGCAAGGGACAGGGGAACACCGGGGAGCTGTTTTTT.

The CDR3 sequence: CASSLGGLLPYEQYF. CDR3 nucleotides: TGTGCCAGCAGCTTAGGAGGGTTGCTTCCCTACGAGCAGTACTTC. The chain combines TRBV7-2 with TRBJ2-7; D may be TRBD2 (5 bases). Trimming shortened V by 1 base and J by 2 bases, and 12 bases separated the two germline ends. Germline CDR1 is SGHTA and CDR2 is FQGNSA. The CDR3 length is 15 residues.